These T cell receptor beta chains were read from a single sample in a study of T cell changes during pregnancy in multiple sclerosis. Some clones are missing from TCRdb's copy, which holds only in-frame ones; the method was immunoSEQ multiplex PCR. Among roughly 17,000 clones listed, roughly 88% were seen once. Sequenced material: CD8+ T cells from peripheral blood mononuclear cells, taken after pregnancy. Receptors were obtained from a female donor in good health, enrolled as a control in a pregnancy study. The CDR3 runs from the conserved cysteine through the conserved F or W.

TRBJ2-3 16 TRBV10-3 CAISGSGDREEDTQYF
TRBJ1-6 14 TRBV5-6 CASSFSVNGSPLHF
TRBJ2-7 14 TRBV7-3 CANWLRQDVYEQYF
TRBJ1-4 15 TRBV28 CASSLKGTTNEKLFF
TRBJ1-2 15 TRBV6-5 CASSYGADTNYGYTF
TRBJ2-5 16 TRBV7-9 CASSSRTSGGEETQYF
TRBJ1-5 14 TRBV28 CASSLGRSSQPQHF
TRBJ1-5 11 TRBV20-1 CSVGENQPQHF
TRBJ2-1 16 TRBV6-4 CASSPRTSGVYNEQFF
TRBJ2-5 20 TRBV7-8 CASSLGILAGVGGSQETQYF
TRBJ1-5 16 TRBV27 CASSLSTGGVEQPQHF
TRBJ1-5 12 TRBV9 CASSSGGQPQHF
TRBJ2-2 15 TRBV19 CASSPLGRSTGELFF
TRBJ2-1 16 TRBV28 CASSRTGLSSYNEQFF
TRBJ2-1 16 TRBV4-2 CASSQSMSSGYNEQFF
TRBJ2-1 17 TRBV7-9 CASSAPWVAGLYNEQFF
TRBJ1-1 13 TRBV30 CAWGPPGYTEAFF
TRBJ1-2 14 TRBV5-4 CASSLQGAYYGYTF
TRBJ2-3 15 TRBV5-6 CASSFWGGSTDTQYF
TRBJ1-5 14 TRBV6-4 CASSEGDSNQPQHF
TRBJ2-6 16 TRBV28 CASRAGVGSGANVLTF
TRBJ2-7 13 TRBV7-9 CASSSRDSYEQYF
TRBJ2-1 12 TRBV19 CASSIGGGEQFF
TRBJ2-1 16 TRBV6-4 CASSDPDSTNYNEQFF
TRBJ2-5 10 TRBV23-1 CASTQETQYF
TRBJ1-2 14 TRBV29-1 CSVERDRGPYGYTF
TRBJ2-3 13 TRBV6-4 CASSEAPEDTQYF
TRBJ1-5 15 TRBV19 CASTLASRGPMPQHF
TRBJ2-5 17 TRBV15 CATSRGLETSGLETQYF
TRBJ2-2 16 TRBV7-6 CASSLAGRVGTGELFF
TRBJ2-1 15 TRBV6-1 CASSETGEPYNEQFF
TRBJ2-1 19 TRBV2 CASTKDGTSGRRTYNEQFF
TRBJ2-3 15 TRBV6-5 CASSYSFAGGDTQYF
TRBJ2-5 18 TRBV19 CASRPGASGGLNQETQYF
TRBJ1-1 15 TRBV5-6 CASSYLTGGEIEAFF
TRBJ1-5 14 TRBV6-6 CASEPAGGDQPQHF
TRBJ2-1 18 TRBV29-1 CSETGLAGRGTTRNEQFF
TRBJ2-5 17 TRBV18 CASSPSTGGVLGETQYF
TRBJ2-2 15 TRBV6-1 CASSEMGPDTGELFF
TRBJ2-3 19 TRBV5-6 CASRRVGRGRSLVVDTQYF
TRBJ1-4 14 TRBV30 CAWSPTGLGEKLFF
TRBJ1-2 15 TRBV28 CASSPGAWESYGYTF
TRBJ2-1 16 TRBV5-4 CASSPRTGVPYNEQFF
TRBJ2-3 14 TRBV19 CASSILTTSSTQYF
TRBJ2-1 16 TRBV5-6 CASTVIPLPTYNEQFF
TRBJ2-7 15 TRBV4-2 CASSQASGTAYEQYF
TRBJ1-1 15 TRBV13 CASSLEGGLNTEAFF
TRBJ2-7 12 TRBV29-1 CSVEGRVGEQYF
TRBJ1-2 12 TRBV2 CASPGTLNGYTF
TRBJ2-1 15 TRBV19 CASSIGGEPYNEQFF
TRBJ2-1 14 TRBV19 CASSIDLEYNEQFF
TRBJ2-7 15 TRBV6-1 CASSQASASSYEQYF